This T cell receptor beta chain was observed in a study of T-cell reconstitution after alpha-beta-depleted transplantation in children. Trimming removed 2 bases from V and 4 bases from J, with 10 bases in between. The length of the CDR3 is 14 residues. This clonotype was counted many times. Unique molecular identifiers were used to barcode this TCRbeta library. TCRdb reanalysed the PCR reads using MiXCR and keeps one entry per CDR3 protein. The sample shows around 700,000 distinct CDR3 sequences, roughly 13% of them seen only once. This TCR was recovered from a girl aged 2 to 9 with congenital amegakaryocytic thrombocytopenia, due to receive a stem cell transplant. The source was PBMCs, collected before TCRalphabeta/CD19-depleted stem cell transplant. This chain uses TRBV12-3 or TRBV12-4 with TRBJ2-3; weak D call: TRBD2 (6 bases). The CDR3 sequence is CASSLFTGADTQYF. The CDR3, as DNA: TGTGCCAGCAGTTTATTCACGGGGGCAGATACGCAGTATTTT.